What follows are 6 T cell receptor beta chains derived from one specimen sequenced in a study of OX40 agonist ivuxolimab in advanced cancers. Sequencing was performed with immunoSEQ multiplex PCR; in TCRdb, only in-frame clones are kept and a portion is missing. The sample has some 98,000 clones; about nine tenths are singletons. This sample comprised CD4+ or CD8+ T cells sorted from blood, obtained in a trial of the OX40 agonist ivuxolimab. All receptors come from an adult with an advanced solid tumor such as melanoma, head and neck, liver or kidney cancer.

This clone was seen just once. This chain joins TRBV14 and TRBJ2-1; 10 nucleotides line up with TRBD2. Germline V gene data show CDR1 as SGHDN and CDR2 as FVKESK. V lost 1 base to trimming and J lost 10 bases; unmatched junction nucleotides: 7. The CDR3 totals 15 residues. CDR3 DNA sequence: TGTGCCAGCAGCCAAGGGGTGCTAGCGGGGGTGGAGCAGTTCTTC. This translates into CASSQGVLAGVEQFF.

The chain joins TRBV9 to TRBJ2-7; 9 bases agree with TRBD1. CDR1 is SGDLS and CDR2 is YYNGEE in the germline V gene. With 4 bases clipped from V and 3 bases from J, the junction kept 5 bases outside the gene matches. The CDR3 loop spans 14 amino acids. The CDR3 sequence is CASSPGTGFYEQYF. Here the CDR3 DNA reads TGTGCCAGCAGCCCCGGGACAGGGTTCTACGAGCAGTACTTC.

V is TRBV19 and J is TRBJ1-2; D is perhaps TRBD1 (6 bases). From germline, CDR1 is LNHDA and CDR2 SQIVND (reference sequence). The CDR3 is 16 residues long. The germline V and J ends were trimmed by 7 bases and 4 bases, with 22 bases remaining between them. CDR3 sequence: CASMSRDRRGGYGYTF. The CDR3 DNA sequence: TGTGCCAGTATGTCGCGGGATCGCAGAGGGGGCTATGGCTACACCTTC.

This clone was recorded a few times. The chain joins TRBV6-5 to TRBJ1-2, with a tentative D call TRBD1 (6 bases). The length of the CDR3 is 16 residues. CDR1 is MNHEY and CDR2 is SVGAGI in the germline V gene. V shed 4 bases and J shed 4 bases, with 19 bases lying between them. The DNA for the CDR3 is TGTGCCAGCAGTTTGAAAGAGTCCGGGGGCGTCTATGGCTACACCTTC. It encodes CASSLKESGGVYGYTF.

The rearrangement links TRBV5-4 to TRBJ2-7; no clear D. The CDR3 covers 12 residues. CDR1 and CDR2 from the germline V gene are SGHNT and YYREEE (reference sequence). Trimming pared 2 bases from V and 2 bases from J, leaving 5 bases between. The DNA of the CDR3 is TGTGCCAGCAGCTTTGGCACCTACGAGCAGTACTTC. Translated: CASSFGTYEQYF.

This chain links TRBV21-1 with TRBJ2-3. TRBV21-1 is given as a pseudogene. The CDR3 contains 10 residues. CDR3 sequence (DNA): TGTGCCAGCCCTTGGGATACGCAGTATTTT. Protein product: CASPWDTQYF.